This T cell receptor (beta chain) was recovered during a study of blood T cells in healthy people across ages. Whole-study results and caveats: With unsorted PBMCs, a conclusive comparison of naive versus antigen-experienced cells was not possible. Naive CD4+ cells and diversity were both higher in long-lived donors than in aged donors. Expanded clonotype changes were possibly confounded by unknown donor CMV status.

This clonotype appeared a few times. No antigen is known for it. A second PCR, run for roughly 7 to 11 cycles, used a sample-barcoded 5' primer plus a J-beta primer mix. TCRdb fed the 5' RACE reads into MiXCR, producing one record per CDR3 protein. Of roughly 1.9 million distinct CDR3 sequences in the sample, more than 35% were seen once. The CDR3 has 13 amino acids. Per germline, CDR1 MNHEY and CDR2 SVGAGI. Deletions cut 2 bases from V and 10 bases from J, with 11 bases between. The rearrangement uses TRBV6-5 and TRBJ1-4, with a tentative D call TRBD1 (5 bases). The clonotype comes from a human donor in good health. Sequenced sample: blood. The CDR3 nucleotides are TGTGCCAGCAGTTACGTTACGGGGGGAAAACTGTTTTTT. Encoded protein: CASSYVTGGKLFF.